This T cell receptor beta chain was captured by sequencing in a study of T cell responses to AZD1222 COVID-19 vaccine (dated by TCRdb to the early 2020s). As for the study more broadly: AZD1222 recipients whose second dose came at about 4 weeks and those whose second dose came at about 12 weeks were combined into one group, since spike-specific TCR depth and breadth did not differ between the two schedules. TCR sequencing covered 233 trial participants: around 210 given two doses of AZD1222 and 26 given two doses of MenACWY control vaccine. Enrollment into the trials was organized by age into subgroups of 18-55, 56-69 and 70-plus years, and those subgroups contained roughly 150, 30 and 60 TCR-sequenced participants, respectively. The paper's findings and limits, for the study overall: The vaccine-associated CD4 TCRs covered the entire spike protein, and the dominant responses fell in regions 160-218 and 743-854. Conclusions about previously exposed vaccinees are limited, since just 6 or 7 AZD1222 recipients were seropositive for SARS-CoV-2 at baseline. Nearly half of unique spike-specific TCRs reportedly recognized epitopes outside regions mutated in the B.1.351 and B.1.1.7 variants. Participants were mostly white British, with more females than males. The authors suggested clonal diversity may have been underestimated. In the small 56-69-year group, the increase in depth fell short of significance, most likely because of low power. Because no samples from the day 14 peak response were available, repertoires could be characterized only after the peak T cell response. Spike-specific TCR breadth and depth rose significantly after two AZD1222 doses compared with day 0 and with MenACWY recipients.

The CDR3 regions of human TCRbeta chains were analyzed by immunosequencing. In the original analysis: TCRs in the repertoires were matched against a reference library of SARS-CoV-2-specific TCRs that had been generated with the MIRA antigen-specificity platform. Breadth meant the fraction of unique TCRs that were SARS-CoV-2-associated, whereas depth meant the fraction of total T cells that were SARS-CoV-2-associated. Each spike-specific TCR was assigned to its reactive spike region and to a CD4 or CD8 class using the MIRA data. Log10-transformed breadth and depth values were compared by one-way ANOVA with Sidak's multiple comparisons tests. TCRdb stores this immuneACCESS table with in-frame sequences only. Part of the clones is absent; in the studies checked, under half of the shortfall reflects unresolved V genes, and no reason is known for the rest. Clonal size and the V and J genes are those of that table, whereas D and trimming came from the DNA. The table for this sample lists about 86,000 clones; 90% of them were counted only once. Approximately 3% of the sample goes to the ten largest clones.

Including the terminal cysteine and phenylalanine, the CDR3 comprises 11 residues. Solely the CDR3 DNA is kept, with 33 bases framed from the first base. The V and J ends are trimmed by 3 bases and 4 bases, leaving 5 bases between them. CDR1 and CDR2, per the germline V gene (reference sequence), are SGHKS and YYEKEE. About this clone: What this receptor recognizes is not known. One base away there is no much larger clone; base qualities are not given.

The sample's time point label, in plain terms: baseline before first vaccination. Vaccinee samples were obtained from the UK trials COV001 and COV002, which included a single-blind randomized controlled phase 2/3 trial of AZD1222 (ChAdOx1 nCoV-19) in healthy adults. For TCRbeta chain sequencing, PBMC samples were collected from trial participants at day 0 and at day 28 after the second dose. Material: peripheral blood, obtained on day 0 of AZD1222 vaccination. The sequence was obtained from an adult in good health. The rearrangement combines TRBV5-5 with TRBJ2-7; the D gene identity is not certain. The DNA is TGTGCCAGCAGCTCCCCGTACGAGCAGTACTTC. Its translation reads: CASSSPYEQYF.